This passage covers 19 T cell receptor beta chains from one sample sequenced in a study of T cells in Graves' hyperthyroidism and ophthalmopathy. There were TCR beta CDR3 regions amplified from RNA transcripts. A first-round RT-PCR of the TCR CDR3 used the HTBI primer set. TCRdb used MiXCR to reprocess the multiplex PCR reads, holding one entry per CDR3 protein. The data show 250,000 to 400,000 distinct CDR3 sequences, with 12% to 15% seen just once and 30% to 40% held by the top ten. The sequencing input was blood. The source is a woman between 40 and 50 years old with Graves' ophthalmopathy.

Many counts were recorded for this clonotype. The V and J genes are TRBV24-1 and TRBJ2-3; maybe TRBD2 (5 bases). The CDR3 spans 16 residues. Germline V gene sequence: CDR1 KGHDR, CDR2 SFDVKD. V was shortened by 3 bases and J by 5 bases, with 17 bases between the two germline ends. The CDR3 here is CATSDPNVREGDTQYF. The CDR3 bases are TGTGCCACCAGTGATCCAAACGTTCGGGAAGGAGATACGCAGTATTTT.

This clonotype was found a few times. The CDR3 region has the DNA TGTGCCACCAGTTTGGGAGCGGAAAGCTCCTACAATGAGCAGTTCTTC. As protein: CATSLGAESSYNEQFF. The chain has TRBV24-1 and TRBJ2-1; possible D gene TRBD2, 5 bases. The CDR3 loop spans 16 amino acids. CDR1 is KGHDR, CDR2 SFDVKD, per germline. The V end was cut by 6 bases, the J end by 0 bases, with 14 bases between.

On this clonotype: This may stem from a read error, because a much larger clone lies one nucleotide away. V gene TRBV15 combines with J gene TRBJ1-2; unclear D gene. CDR1 is LNHNV, CDR2 YYDKDF, per germline (reference sequence). The CDR3 is 16 amino acids. Written as DNA, the CDR3 is TGTACCACCAGCAGAGATCATCAGGCGCGGCGGAATGGCTACACCTTC. It encodes CTTSRDHQARRNGYTF.

This clonotype came up many times. The rearrangement joins TRBV12-5 to TRBJ2-1, with D possibly TRBD2 on 6 matching bases. Germline V gives CDR1 LGHNT, CDR2 FRNRAP. Deletions cut 3 bases from V and 8 bases from J, with 23 bases between. The CDR3 has 17 residues. CDR3 nucleotide sequence: TGTGCTAGTGGTTTAAGGTTGTGGGTTGCGGGGATCCATGAGCAGTTCTTC. This gives the protein CASGLRLWVAGIHEQFF.

This clonotype came up many times. The chain joins TRBV6-1 to TRBJ1-1, with D unresolved. The CDR3 contains 12 residues. The germline CDR1 and CDR2 sequences are MNHNS and SASEGT. The germline V and J ends were trimmed by 8 bases and 7 bases, with 14 bases remaining between them. The CDR3 DNA reads TGTGCCAGCGCGGCCCCGATGGGTGAAGCTTTCTTT. Protein sequence: CASAAPMGEAFF.

This clonotype was found many times. The chain uses TRBV12-3 or TRBV12-4 and TRBJ2-5; 9 bases map to TRBD1. V was clipped by 7 bases and J by 1 base; unmatched bases: 7. This CDR3 contains 15 residues. The CDR3 region is CASTSGQGPQETQYF. In nucleotides, the CDR3 is TGTGCCAGCACTTCGGGACAGGGCCCCCAAGAGACCCAGTACTTC.

This clonotype was picked up many times. V is TRBV7-9 and J is TRBJ1-3; D ambiguous. Per the germline V gene, CDR1 is SEHNR and CDR2 is FQNEAQ (reference sequence). V shed 1 base and J shed 6 bases, with 4 bases lying between them. The CDR3 is 12 amino acids. The CDR3 nucleotides are TGTGCCAGCAGCTTAGGGGAAAACACCATATATTTT. This translates into CASSLGENTIYF.

V usage is TRBV10-2 and J usage is TRBJ1-3; D gene uncertain. CDR1 WSHSY and CDR2 SAAADI come from the germline V gene. V was clipped by 5 bases and J by 0 bases, with 14 bases between them. This CDR3 has 16 residues. In nucleotides, the CDR3 is TGCGCCAGCAGTTCTTATGGGGTGCACTCTGGAAACACCATATATTTT. Residues: CASSSYGVHSGNTIYF.

Ten or more counts support this clonotype. The chain recombines TRBV10-3 with TRBJ1-1, with TRBD1 matching over 9 bases. This CDR3 has 13 amino acids. Per the germline V gene, CDR1 is ENHRY and CDR2 is SYGVKD. V was pared by 10 bases and J by 0 bases, with 3 bases of the junction left unmatched. The CDR3 region has the DNA TGTGCCACCGGACAGGGGATGAACACTGAAGCTTTCTTT. This encodes CATGQGMNTEAFF.

This clonotype was found many times. The chain is built from TRBV5-5 and TRBJ2-7, with D possibly matching TRBD1 (7 bases). V lost 3 bases, J lost 4 bases, and 17 bases lay in between. CDR1 SGHKS and CDR2 YYEKEE come from the germline V gene (reference sequence). The length of the CDR3 is 15 residues. This CDR3 reads CASSSIDRAGYEQYF. The CDR3 DNA is TGTGCCAGCAGCTCCATTGACAGGGCGGGATACGAGCAGTACTTC.

V is TRBV11-2 and J is TRBJ2-2; tentatively, D is TRBD1 (5 bases). Deletions cut 6 bases from V and 1 base from J, with 9 bases between. The CDR3 spans 14 residues. Looked up from germline, CDR1 is SGHAT and CDR2 is FQNNGV. CDR3 bases: TGTGCCAGCAGGCCTACAGGGAACACCGGGGAGCTGTTTTTT. Translating gives CASRPTGNTGELFF.

This clonotype was counted ten times or more. The V call is TRBV28, the J call TRBJ1-1; a possible D gene is TRBD1 (5 bases). Trimming shortened V by 2 bases and J by 5 bases, and 15 bases separated the two germline ends. Germline V lookup: CDR1 MDHEN, CDR2 SYDVKM. The CDR3 runs to 15 residues. This CDR3 reads CASSLPRVTRTEAFF. CDR3 bases: TGTGCCAGCAGTTTACCCAGGGTGACTAGGACTGAAGCTTTCTTT.

J is TRBJ2-1 and V is TRBV9; 9 bases line up with TRBD2. This CDR3 region has 16 residues. Germline V CDR1 and CDR2: SGDLS, YYNGEE. V lost 0 bases, J lost 4 bases, and 5 bases stayed unmatched. CDR3 amino acids: CASSVGSRGGYNEQFF. DNA of the CDR3: TGTGCCAGCAGCGTAGGGTCGCGGGGGGGGTACAATGAGCAGTTCTTC.

This clonotype has a count of ten or more. This chain joins TRBV28 and TRBJ2-5, with D perhaps TRBD1 or TRBD2 (5 bases each). Trimming removed 5 bases from V and 5 bases from J, with 21 bases in between. There are 16 residues in the CDR3. Looked up from germline, CDR1 is MDHEN and CDR2 is SYDVKM. The CDR3 region is CASSTRRDVRVETQYF. For the CDR3, the DNA is TGTGCCAGCAGTACAAGACGGGACGTTAGGGTGGAGACCCAGTACTTC.

This clonotype was observed many times. The chain recombines TRBV2 with TRBJ2-4; 9 bases match TRBD1. Trimming cost V 1 base and J 6 bases; bases outside gene matches: 4. CDR1 and CDR2 from the germline V gene are SNHLY and FYNNEI. This CDR3 has 15 amino acids. Here the CDR3 reads CASSEVTGGLNIQYF. The CDR3, as DNA: TGTGCCAGCAGTGAAGTAACAGGGGGCCTAAACATTCAGTACTTC.

The rearrangement joins TRBV10-3 to TRBJ1-5; D might be TRBD1 (5 bases). Looked up from germline, CDR1 is ENHRY and CDR2 is SYGVKD. V was clipped by 2 bases and J by 7 bases, with 9 bases between them. The CDR3 is 13 residues long. Here the CDR3 DNA reads TGTGCCATCAGTGAGACACAGGAGCAGCCCCAGCATTTT. Its protein is CAISETQEQPQHF.

The chain is built from TRBV6-6 and TRBJ1-1; the D gene is possibly TRBD1 (5 bases). Trimming stripped 2 bases from V and 4 bases from J, with 17 bases between. Germline loops: CDR1 MNHNY, CDR2 SVGAGI (reference sequence). CDR3 length: 16 residues. The CDR3 region has the DNA TGTGCCAGCAGTTACGGCCCCCCGGGGGGTACCACTGAAGCTTTCTTT. As protein: CASSYGPPGGTTEAFF.

This clonotype was counted many times. This chain uses TRBV7-9 with TRBJ1-2, with D uncertain. The CDR3 is 12 residues long. Looked up from germline, CDR1 is SEHNR and CDR2 is FQNEAQ (reference sequence). Trimming shortened V by 1 base and J by 8 bases, and 8 bases separated the two germline ends. The CDR3 DNA follows: TGTGCCAGCAGCTTAGGGGAGAGCGGCTACACCTTC. Its protein product is CASSLGESGYTF.

In this sample, this clonotype turned up many times. The CDR3: CASTLGRLAGGQIEAFF. The CDR3 nucleotides read TGTGCCAGCACCCTCGGCCGGCTAGCGGGAGGACAGATTGAAGCTTTCTTT. This sequence joins TRBV6-2 or TRBV6-3 and TRBJ1-1; D might be TRBD1 (6 bases). V was trimmed by 7 bases and J by 7 bases, leaving 28 bases between them. Germline V gene lookup returns CDR1 MNHEY and CDR2 SVGEGT. This CDR3 is built from 17 residues.